Below are 32 T cell receptor beta chains sequenced from a single sample in a study of OX40 agonist ivuxolimab in advanced cancers. Only in-frame clones appear in the TCRdb table, and some are missing; sequencing was by immunoSEQ multiplex PCR. The sample comprises about 46,000 clones, 89% of which are singletons, and over 9.5% rests with the top ten. The specimen was CD4+ or CD8+ T cells sorted from blood, collected in a trial of the OX40 agonist ivuxolimab. These receptors came from an adult with an advanced solid tumor such as melanoma, head and neck, liver or kidney cancer.

The chain employs TRBV19 and TRBJ2-7; D possibly corresponds to TRBD1 (6 bases). Germline V gene sequence: CDR1 LNHDA, CDR2 SQIVND (reference sequence). V lost 5 bases and J lost 3, with 14 bases in between. The CDR3 is 14 residues long. This chain's CDR3 is CASSSAGVGYEQYF. The CDR3 nucleotides are TGTGCCAGTAGTTCCGCAGGGGTCGGCTACGAGCAGTACTTC.

The chain carries TRBV29-1 and TRBJ2-3; D not resolved. Trimming left V 1 base short and J 13 bases short, with 24 bases between. The CDR3 runs 15 residues. Germline CDR1 and CDR2: SQVTM and ANQGSEA. The CDR3 sequence is CSVEGDPSRHPRKYF. In nucleotides, the CDR3 is TGCAGCGTTGAAGGCGACCCTTCCAGACACCCTAGGAAGTATTTT.

Of note for this clone: The junction shows a germline mismatch at one end, possibly a read error. V gene TRBV5-1 combines with J gene TRBJ1-1, with D perhaps matching TRBD1 (6 bases). The CDR3 length is 14 residues. Germline V lookup: CDR1 SGHRS, CDR2 YFSETQ. The CDR3 loop reads CASSLRLGQFEAFF. In DNA, the CDR3 is TGTGCCAGCAGTTTGCGACTCGGACAGTTTGAAGCTTTCTTT.

This clone was seen only once. The J gene is TRBJ2-7, the V gene TRBV6-5, with D hard to call. Germline lookup yields CDR1 MNHEY and CDR2 SVGAGI. With 2 bases removed from V and 7 bases from J, the gap between germline ends came to 9 bases. The CDR3 runs 12 residues. CDR3 loop: CASSYGVGEQYF. The DNA of the CDR3 is TGTGCCAGCAGTTACGGCGTGGGGGAGCAGTACTTC.

This chain uses TRBV9 with TRBJ1-4, with D possibly being TRBD1 (5 bases). Trimming stripped 3 bases from V and 8 bases from J, with 14 bases between. Germline CDR1 and CDR2: SGDLS and YYNGEE. The length of the CDR3 is 14 residues. The CDR3 DNA is TGTGCCAGCAGCGCAGACGGGGGTGGCGAAAAACTGTTTTTT. This encodes CASSADGGGEKLFF.

The J gene is TRBJ1-1, the V gene TRBV27; TRBD1 matches at 9 bases. Germline loops: CDR1 MNHEY, CDR2 SMNVEV (reference sequence). The V segment lost 6 bases and the J segment 6 bases; nucleotides outside the gene matches: 8. The CDR3 extends over 14 amino acids. The CDR3 loop reads CASRPGQGVAEAFF. In DNA form, the CDR3 reads TGTGCCAGCAGGCCGGGACAGGGAGTCGCTGAAGCTTTCTTT.

Many counts were recorded for this clone. The V gene is TRBV5-6, the J gene TRBJ2-7; maybe TRBD1 (5 bases). V was clipped by 0 bases and J by 3 bases, with 16 bases between them. The CDR3 is 16 amino acids. Germline values: CDR1 SGHDT, CDR2 YYEEEE. The CDR3 coding sequence is TGTGCCAGCAGCTTGGAAGTAGGTCAGGGTTTCTACGAGCAGTACTTC. Protein product: CASSLEVGQGFYEQYF.

The chain carries TRBV4-1 and TRBJ2-7, with D maybe TRBD2 (5 bases). The CDR3 extends over 15 amino acids. The V and J ends lost 3 bases and 2 bases respectively, with 14 bases between them. CDR1 and CDR2 from the germline V gene are MGHRA and YSYEKL. The DNA of the CDR3 is TGCGCCAGCAGCCACCTCTTCCGGGAACCCTACGAGCAGTACTTC. It encodes CASSHLFREPYEQYF.

The V gene is TRBV11-2, the J gene TRBJ2-2; D gene uncertain. V gave up 1 base and J gave up 3 bases, with 12 bases separating them. This CDR3 comprises 16 residues. Germline assignment: CDR1 SGHAT and CDR2 FQNNGV. The DNA for the CDR3 is TGTGCCAGCAGCTTAGTGGTATTCGGTTACACCGGGGAGCTGTTTTTT. This sequence encodes CASSLVVFGYTGELFF.

The rearrangement uses TRBV29-1 and TRBJ1-2; perhaps TRBD1 as D (5 bases). CDR3 length equals 16 residues. V shed 4 bases and J shed 5 bases, with 23 bases lying between them. Germline loops: CDR1 SQVTM, CDR2 ANQGSEA. This CDR3 is CSVVGVVEDLEYGYTF. DNA of the CDR3: TGCAGCGTTGTGGGGGTGGTGGAGGACCTAGAATATGGCTACACCTTC.

V gene TRBV15 combines with J gene TRBJ2-2; the match to TRBD2 covers 8 bases. V shed 1 base, J shed 8 bases, and the junction held 12 bases outside the gene matches. Germline V CDR1 and CDR2: LNHNV, YYDKDF (reference sequence). The CDR3 extends over 17 amino acids. CDR3 DNA sequence: TGTGCCACCAGCAGAGGACGGTCGGGAGGGCCAGAAGGGGAGCTGTTTTTT. Its protein is CATSRGRSGGPEGELFF.

The J gene is TRBJ2-2, the V gene TRBV5-1; D remains unclear. Trimming pared 1 base from V and 3 bases from J, leaving 7 bases between. Germline CDR1 is SGHRS and CDR2 is YFSETQ. This CDR3 has 14 residues. Written as DNA, the CDR3 is TGCGCCAGCAGCTTGACAAGAGACACCGGGGAGCTGTTTTTT. This gives the protein CASSLTRDTGELFF.

The chain recombines TRBV14 with TRBJ2-3; perhaps TRBD1 as D (6 bases). Trimming left V 4 bases short and J 5 bases short, with 22 bases between. This CDR3 has 17 residues. Looked up from germline, CDR1 is SGHDN and CDR2 is FVKESK. The CDR3 DNA reads as TGTGCCAGCAGCCCCGCCCTTTGGGACAAGTCATTAGATACGCAGTATTTT. Translating it yields CASSPALWDKSLDTQYF. Combining the CDR3 with reference TRBV14 and TRBJ2-3 gives the whole variable domain EAGVTQFPSHSVIEKGQTVTLRCDPISGHDNLYWYRRVMGKEIKFLLHFVKESKQDESGMPNNRFLAERTGGTYSTLKVQPAELEDSGVYFCASSPALWDKSLDTQYFGPGTRLTVL.

The gene calls are TRBV27 and TRBJ2-3; a possible D gene is TRBD2 (6 bases). V was shortened by 1 base and J by 5 bases, with 10 bases between the two germline ends. CDR1 and CDR2 from the germline V gene are MNHEY and SMNVEV (reference sequence). The CDR3 is 14 amino acids. CDR3 DNA sequence: TGTGCCAGCAGTTTATGGGGACTTGTAGATACGCAGTATTTT. This sequence encodes CASSLWGLVDTQYF.

This chain uses TRBV6-8 with TRBJ2-7; D is unresolved. The CDR3 totals 11 residues. Germline V gives CDR1 MNHGY, CDR2 SAAAGT. V was clipped by 2 bases and J by 3 bases, with 2 bases between them. In DNA, the CDR3 is TGTGCCAGCAGTTACCACTACGAGCAGTACTTC. It is translated as CASSYHYEQYF.

This chain joins TRBV27 and TRBJ2-7; 8 positions agree with TRBD1. J gave up 2 bases and V 5 bases, and 5 bases lay outside the gene matches. The CDR3 sequence is 14 residues long. CDR1 MNHEY and CDR2 SMNVEV come from the germline V gene (reference sequence). The CDR3 spells CASSPRDRTYEQYF. Written as DNA, the CDR3 is TGTGCCAGCAGTCCCCGGGACAGGACCTACGAGCAGTACTTC.

The chain links TRBV11-3 to TRBJ2-2; 7 nucleotides align to TRBD1. Trimming at V came to 5 bases and at J to 6 bases, leaving 9 bases not matched to a gene. The CDR3 totals 15 residues. The germline gives CDR1 SGHNT, CDR2 YENEEA. CDR3 loop: CASSGRDSYAGELFF. In DNA, the CDR3 is TGTGCCAGCAGCGGCCGGGACAGCTACGCCGGGGAGCTGTTTTTT.

Only one count was recorded for this clone. The genes are TRBV6-5 and TRBJ2-2, with 11 bases that match TRBD2. The V segment lost 1 base and the J segment 8 bases; nucleotides outside the gene matches: 3. Germline CDR1 and CDR2: MNHEY and SVGAGI. This CDR3 is 15 amino acids long. As DNA, the CDR3 is TGTGCCAGCAGTTACTTAGCGGGAGGGTCGGGGGAGCTGTTTTTT. The encoded protein is CASSYLAGGSGELFF.

This clone was counted a single time. The chain has TRBV7-9 and TRBJ1-1; 7 bases line up with TRBD1. Germline-derived CDR1 and CDR2 are SEHNR and FQNEAQ (reference sequence). The CDR3 length is 14 residues. Trimming removed 5 bases from V and 1 base from J; junction bases left unmatched: 4. The CDR3 is CASSRRTGNTEAFF. DNA for the CDR3: TGTGCCAGCAGCCGAAGGACAGGGAACACTGAAGCTTTCTTT.

This chain joins TRBV27 and TRBJ2-7, with D perhaps matching TRBD2 (6 bases). The CDR3 length is 15 residues. Looked up from germline, CDR1 is MNHEY and CDR2 is SMNVEV (reference sequence). V lost 2 bases to trimming and J lost 2 bases, with 13 bases between them. The CDR3 DNA reads as TGTGCCAGCAGTTTAATGGCCTCGGGAGCCTACGAGCAGTACTTC. Its translation: CASSLMASGAYEQYF.

This chain connects TRBV9 to TRBJ2-7; D unresolved. Trimming took 2 bases from V and 1 from J, leaving 13 bases between them. Germline V gene lookup returns CDR1 SGDLS and CDR2 YYNGEE. The CDR3 runs 15 residues. CDR3 DNA sequence: TGTGCCAGCAGCGTTGACCAAGAGGTTTCCTACGAGCAGTACTTC. It yields the protein CASSVDQEVSYEQYF.

This clone is a singleton in its sample. The chain carries TRBV14 and TRBJ2-3; TRBD2 might be the D (5 bases). Trimming stripped 5 bases from V and 7 bases from J, with 22 bases between. This CDR3 is built from 16 residues. The germline V gene has CDR1 SGHDN and CDR2 FVKESK. The DNA for the CDR3 is TGTGCCAGCAGCGGAGGTCGGTTATCTACACGATATACGCAGTATTTT. Amino acid sequence: CASSGGRLSTRYTQYF.

The V call is TRBV6-9, the J call TRBJ2-7; D is unclear. The germline CDR1 and CDR2 sequences are MNHGY and SVAAGI. CDR3 length: 13 amino acids. V lost 3 bases, J lost 2 bases, and 8 bases lay in between. Here the CDR3 reads CASSYSIAYEQYF. The CDR3 DNA is TGTGCCAGCAGTTACTCGATAGCCTACGAGCAGTACTTC.

This chain links TRBV11-3 with TRBJ2-1; TRBD1 or TRBD2 may be the D gene (5 bases each). The length of the CDR3 is 12 residues. Germline CDR1 SGHNT, CDR2 YENEEA. V was trimmed by 2 bases and J by 8 bases, leaving 7 bases between them. The DNA for the CDR3 is TGTGCCAGCAGCTTACGAGGGGATGAGCAGTTCTTC. Its protein product is CASSLRGDEQFF.

This clone was seen only a few times. The CDR3 DNA follows: TGTGCCAGCAGCGGCGAGGGTAAGGGGCGCTTCGGTGGCTACACCTTC. Its translation: CASSGEGKGRFGGYTF. The chain combines TRBV11-2 with TRBJ1-2; D is perhaps TRBD1 (5 bases). The CDR3 is 16 residues long. Trimming cost V 5 bases and J 7 bases, with 23 bases left between them. CDR1 SGHAT and CDR2 FQNNGV come from the germline V gene. Filled out from reference TRBV11-2 and TRBJ1-2, the complete variable domain reads EAGVAQSPRYKIIEKRQSVAFWCNPISGHATLYWYQQILGQGPKLLIQFQNNGVVDDSQLPKDRFSAERLKGVDSTLKIQPAKLEDSAVYLCASSGEGKGRFGGYTFGSGTRLTVV.

The rearrangement uses TRBV11-2 and TRBJ2-5; D unclear. The CDR3 totals 13 residues. Trimming left V 0 bases short and J 4 bases short, with 6 bases between. The V gene's germline CDR1 is SGHAT and CDR2 FQNNGV. The CDR3 nucleotides are TGTGCCAGCAGCTTAGAGACAACAGAGACCCAGTACTTC. The encoded protein is CASSLETTETQYF.

V gene TRBV4-3 combines with J gene TRBJ2-7; D perhaps matches TRBD1 (5 bases). Trimming removed 0 bases from V and 3 bases from J, with 15 bases in between. This CDR3 is 16 amino acids long. Germline V CDR1 and CDR2: LGHNA, YSLEER. The CDR3 DNA reads as TGCGCCAGCAGCCAAGATCGGGCAGGGTCTGGCTACGAGCAGTACTTC. It translates to CASSQDRAGSGYEQYF.

The CDR3 region is CASRVGVSSYEQYF. The CDR3 nucleotides are TGTGCCAGCAGGGTGGGGGTTAGCTCCTACGAGCAGTACTTC. The V gene is TRBV27, the J gene TRBJ2-7; the D call may be TRBD1 or TRBD2 (5 bases each). The V end was cut by 6 bases, the J end by 0 bases, with 12 bases between. Germline V gene sequence: CDR1 MNHEY, CDR2 SMNVEV (reference sequence). This CDR3 spans 14 amino acids.

The chain combines TRBV19 with TRBJ2-5; a weak D match, TRBD2 (6 bases). Per germline, CDR1 LNHDA and CDR2 SQIVND (reference sequence). Trimming took 3 bases from V and 1 from J, leaving 12 bases between them. The CDR3 totals 15 residues. This CDR3 is CASSIRTIPQETQYF. The CDR3 coding sequence is TGTGCCAGTAGTATTAGGACTATCCCCCAAGAGACCCAGTACTTC. The full variable domain, its missing parts supplied by reference TRBV19 and TRBJ2-5, is DGGITQSPKYLFRKEGQNVTLSCEQNLNHDAMYWYRQDPGQGLRLIYYSQIVNDFQKGDIAEGYSVSREKKESFPLTVTSAQKNPTAFYLCASSIRTIPQETQYFGPGTRLLVL.

The rearrangement joins TRBV5-1 to TRBJ1-3, with 7 positions matching TRBD1. V lost 4 bases, J lost 4 bases, and 5 bases stayed unmatched. In germline, CDR1 is SGHRS, CDR2 YFSETQ. CDR3 length: 14 amino acids. CDR3 coding DNA: TGCGCCAGCAGCAAACCGGGACAGGGAAACACCATATATTTT. Translation gives CASSKPGQGNTIYF.

This clone was detected once. The chain employs TRBV5-1 and TRBJ1-1, with D perhaps TRBD1 (5 bases). The V gene's germline CDR1 is SGHRS and CDR2 YFSETQ. This CDR3 has 12 residues. The V and J ends lost 7 bases and 2 bases respectively, with 9 bases between them. The CDR3 DNA sequence: TGCGCCAGCGCGACAGCCAACACTGAAGCTTTCTTT. Protein sequence: CASATANTEAFF.

J is TRBJ2-4 and V is TRBV9; 12 bases map to TRBD2. CDR1 SGDLS and CDR2 YYNGEE come from the germline V gene. This CDR3 comprises 20 residues. Trimming took 0 bases from V and 2 from J; bases not matched to a gene: 12. This chain's CDR3 is CASSVGAPETSGRSKNIQYF. The CDR3 DNA is TGTGCCAGCAGCGTAGGGGCACCCGAGACTAGCGGGAGATCCAAAAACATTCAGTACTTC.